Following are 9 T cell receptor beta chains from one sample sequenced in a study of regulatory T cells in long-lasting Graves disease. Construction of the TCR beta libraries employed iRepertoire HTBI primers in conjunction with Arm-PCR of CDR3 regions. Using its own MiXCR run on the multiplex PCR reads, TCRdb lists one record per CDR3 protein. The sample lists roughly 430,000 distinct CDR3 sequences, roughly 23% seen once, with roughly an eighth in the top ten. Time point of the sample: persistent/refractory GD, antithyroid drugs over 5 years with positive TRAb. PBMC RNA served as the TCR library source. The sequencing here drew on peripheral blood mononuclear cells (PBMCs), taken when the disease was refractory, from a patient treated with antithyroid drugs. All receptors derive from a female donor with Graves disease.

This chain uses TRBV6-5 with TRBJ2-7; 8 nucleotides align to TRBD1. The CDR3 has 15 residues. Germline-derived CDR1 and CDR2 are MNHEY and SVGAGI. J was trimmed by 1 base and V by 4 bases; bases with no gene match: 6. The CDR3 is CASSSDRDGSYEQYF. The CDR3 nucleotides are TGTGCCAGCAGTTCGGACAGGGACGGGTCCTACGAGCAGTACTTC.

This clonotype turned up a few times. This sequence joins TRBV19 and TRBJ1-1, with D hard to call. V lost 1 base and J lost 1, with 10 bases in between. The CDR3 is 15 residues long. CDR1 and CDR2 from the germline V gene are LNHDA and SQIVND (reference sequence). CDR3 residues: CASSIGPGGNTEAFF. In nucleotides, the CDR3 is TGTGCCAGTAGTATAGGGCCCGGAGGGAACACTGAAGCTTTCTTT.

This clonotype was found a few times. The V call is TRBV29-1, the J call TRBJ1-2; D is perhaps TRBD1 (5 bases). Per the germline V gene, CDR1 is SQVTM and CDR2 is ANQGSEA. The CDR3 is 12 amino acids. V was cut by 0 bases and J by 8 bases, with 10 bases left in between. The CDR3, as DNA: TGCAGCGTTGAAGATGACAGTTGGGGCTACACCTTC. Protein sequence: CSVEDDSWGYTF.

This clonotype showed up many times. The chain uses TRBV12-3 or TRBV12-4 and TRBJ1-5, with 8 bases aligning to TRBD1. This CDR3 has 13 residues. Trimming cost V 6 bases and J 6 bases; bases outside gene matches: 4. The CDR3 here is CASRDREGQPQHF. The CDR3 bases are TGTGCCAGCAGGGACAGGGAGGGTCAGCCCCAGCATTTT.

In this sample, this clonotype turned up a few times. CDR3 loop: CASTSREETQYF. The CDR3 bases are TGTGCCAGCACCTCCAGGGAAGAGACCCAGTACTTC. The chain employs TRBV9 and TRBJ2-5; D possibly corresponds to TRBD1 (5 bases). The CDR3 loop spans 12 amino acids. CDR1 SGDLS and CDR2 YYNGEE come from the germline V gene. V lost 6 bases and J 3 bases, leaving 9 bases between the germline ends.

There are many counts of this clonotype. The CDR3, as DNA: TGTGCCAGCGCTCTTGGGGTGCAAGGAGGGTACGAGCAGTACTTC. Translating it yields CASALGVQGGYEQYF. The chain carries TRBV27 and TRBJ2-7; TRBD2 is a possible D gene (6 bases). V lost 8 bases and J 4 bases, leaving 21 bases between the germline ends. The CDR3 is 15 amino acids. Germline-derived CDR1 and CDR2 are MNHEY and SMNVEV (reference sequence).

This sequence joins TRBV24-1 and TRBJ2-3, with TRBD2 identical over 13 bases. CDR3 size: 17 residues. The germline V gene has CDR1 KGHDR and CDR2 SFDVKD. V lost 4 bases and J lost 6; bases outside the gene matches: 9. The CDR3 protein is CATSERTSGSRWDTQYF. CDR3 bases: TGTGCCACCAGTGAGCGGACTAGCGGGAGCAGATGGGATACGCAGTATTTT.

The rearrangement joins TRBV20-1 to TRBJ2-7; TRBD1 matches at 8 bases. The junction had 13 bases not matched to a gene; V was cut back by 5 bases and J by 7 bases. The CDR3 spans 14 residues. Germline CDR1 and CDR2: DFQATT and SNEGSKA (reference sequence). DNA for the CDR3: TGCAGTGCTCCATCAGGGGGCATAGGGGGGGAGCAGTACTTC. It encodes CSAPSGGIGGEQYF.

This chain connects TRBV9 to TRBJ1-1; 9 positions match TRBD1. The CDR3 totals 16 residues. From germline, CDR1 is SGDLS and CDR2 YYNGEE. Trimming cost V 4 bases and J 4 bases; bases outside gene matches: 11. The CDR3 region has the DNA TGTGCCAGCAGCCGAAGCCTAGGACAGGGGAGCACTGAAGCTTTCTTT. Translation gives CASSRSLGQGSTEAFF.